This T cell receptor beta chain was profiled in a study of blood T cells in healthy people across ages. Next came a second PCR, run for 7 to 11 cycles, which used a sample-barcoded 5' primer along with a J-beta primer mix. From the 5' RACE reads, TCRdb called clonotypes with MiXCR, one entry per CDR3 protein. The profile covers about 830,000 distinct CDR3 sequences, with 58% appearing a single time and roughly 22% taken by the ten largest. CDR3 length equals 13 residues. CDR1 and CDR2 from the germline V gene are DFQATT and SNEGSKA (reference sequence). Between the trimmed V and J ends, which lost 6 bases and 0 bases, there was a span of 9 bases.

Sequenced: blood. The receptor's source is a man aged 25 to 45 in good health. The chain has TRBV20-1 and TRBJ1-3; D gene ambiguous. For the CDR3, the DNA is TGCAGTGCCGAGCAGCGCTCTGGAAACACCATATATTTT. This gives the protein CSAEQRSGNTIYF.